This T cell receptor beta chain was profiled in a study of early stage breast cancer tumors. Trimming cost V 5 bases and J 10 bases, with 11 bases left between them. The CDR3 is 12 amino acids. Looked up from germline, CDR1 is SGHVS and CDR2 is FNYEAQ. Repertoires were generated with immunoSEQ multiplex PCR, while TCRdb's copy carries only in-frame clones and drops some. The sample consists of fewer than 70,000 clones, over 80% of them appearing once. This clone occurred once. This TCR was sampled from a person in their 40s with breast cancer. The source material was blood. The V and J genes are TRBV7-6 and TRBJ1-4; TRBD1 might be the D (6 bases). The CDR3 reads CASSVKGGKLFF. The CDR3 DNA sequence: TGTGCCAGCAGCGTCAAGGGGGGAAAACTGTTTTTT.